The 2 T cell receptor beta chains below all came from one sample that was sequenced in a study of cytomegalovirus exposure and HLA in healthy donors (dated by TCRdb to 2016 to 2017). The receptor library was made with the immunoSEQ multiplex PCR assay. The multiplex PCR relied on a mix of 60 forward primers for TCR Vbeta segments and 13 reverse primers for TCR Jbeta segments. Drawn from immuneACCESS, this table holds only the in-frame rearrangements with V and J called that TCRdb kept. Clones are partly lost; checked studies trace under half to an unresolved V gene and leave the rest unexplained. Present in this sample are some 140,000 clones, about 78% of which were seen just once. Of the sample, roughly 1.2% falls within the top ten clones. Sequencing input: PBMCs. These receptors were taken from a man between 45 and 60 years old in good health and CMV-seronegative.

J is TRBJ2-2 and V is TRBV5-1; D possibly corresponds to TRBD1 (5 bases). This CDR3 comprises 15 residues. Germline lookup yields CDR1 SGHRS and CDR2 YFSETQ. V lost 0 bases, J lost 0 bases, and 6 bases lay in between. CDR3 in amino acids: CASSLAGTNTGELFF. The CDR3 DNA follows: TGCGCCAGCAGCTTGGCAGGGACGAACACCGGGGAGCTGTTTTTT.

Only a few counts were recorded for this clone. The chain couples TRBV2 to TRBJ1-1; D gene unclear. This CDR3 comprises 14 residues. Trimming cost V 3 bases and J 0 bases, with 8 bases left between them. Germline V lookup: CDR1 SNHLY, CDR2 FYNNEI. The CDR3 nucleotides read TGTGCCAGCAGTGAGAGGGAACTGAACACTGAAGCTTTCTTT. This gives the protein CASSERELNTEAFF.